This T cell receptor (beta chain) is drawn from a study of graft-versus-host responses after intestinal transplantation. About the study: Anti-thymocyte globulin induction was given to all recipients, followed by tacrolimus and steroids for roughly 3 years. Study-level points and caveats: An association linked early post-transplant HvG declines with peak circulating GvH clone levels. Marrow from the recipient contained GvH clones, some of which had appeared first in ileum or blood.

In its sample, this clone was seen once. The antigen is undetermined. Measured with immunoSEQ multiplex PCR; TCRdb has only the in-frame clones, and not every one. The repertoire holds 96,000 or so clones, with roughly nine tenths as singletons. This CDR3 region has 15 residues. Per germline, CDR1 SGHRS and CDR2 YFSETQ. Unmatched junction bases numbered 8, after V lost 4 bases and J lost 5 bases. The sequences come from unstimulated CD4+ T cells sorted from spleen or lymph node cells, collected before intestinal transplant. The genes are TRBV5-1 and TRBJ2-5; 10 bases map to TRBD1. The receptor comes from a human donor who received an intestinal transplant. In nucleotides, the CDR3 is TGCGCCAGCAGCGATCGGGACAGGGGCCGGGAGACCCAGTACTTC. It is translated as CASSDRDRGRETQYF.